Each of the 10 T cell receptor beta chains below was sequenced from the same sample in a study of blood T cell repertoires in COVID-19 (dated by TCRdb to 2018 to 2020). The method was the immunoSEQ multiplex PCR assay. TCRdb carries this immuneACCESS record with in-frame sequences only. Its versions omit some clonotypes, under half of them owing to an unresolved V gene in the studies checked, with the rest unexplained. Within this sample are some 330,000 clones, with over 75% of them counted one time only. Approximately 4% of the sample goes to the ten largest clones. The sample consisted of peripheral blood. The receptors shown here come from a woman aged 50 to 60 with active or convalescent COVID-19.

The J gene is TRBJ1-2, the V gene TRBV7-6, with TRBD1 matching 8 bases. The CDR3 contains 14 residues. CDR1 and CDR2 from the germline V gene are SGHVS and FNYEAQ. V was pared by 4 bases and J by 1 base, with 2 bases of the junction left unmatched. The CDR3 is CASSSGQGNYGYTF. CDR3 DNA sequence: TGTGCCAGCAGCTCCGGACAGGGTAACTATGGCTACACCTTC.

J is TRBJ1-2 and V is TRBV10-3, with TRBD1 identical over 7 bases. In germline, CDR1 is ENHRY, CDR2 SYGVKD. The CDR3 totals 14 residues. The ends lost 3 bases at V and 4 bases at J; junction bases unmatched: 5. The CDR3 DNA reads as TGTGCCATCAGTGATTCCGGGACAGTCTATGGCTACACCTTC. It specifies CAISDSGTVYGYTF.

The V gene is TRBV6-2 or TRBV6-3, the J gene TRBJ2-7; TRBD1 might be the D (5 bases). Germline V gene sequence: CDR1 MNHEY, CDR2 SVGEGT. The CDR3 is made up of 13 amino acids. Trimming cost V 4 bases and J 2 bases, with 9 bases left between them. Here the CDR3 reads CASSLTGPYEQYF. The DNA for the CDR3 is TGTGCCAGCAGTTTAACAGGTCCCTACGAGCAGTACTTC.

The genes are TRBV7-3 and TRBJ1-2, with 9 bases fitting TRBD1. The length of the CDR3 is 20 residues. From germline, CDR1 is SGHTA and CDR2 FQGTGA. V gave up 4 bases and J gave up 6 bases; unmatched junction bases: 24. The CDR3 sequence: CASSSKKIRDRAESSDGYTF. CDR3 in DNA: TGTGCCAGCAGCTCGAAGAAAATCCGGGACAGGGCTGAGTCGAGTGATGGCTACACCTTC.

The chain employs TRBV25-1 and TRBJ2-3, with TRBD2 matching 8 bases. The CDR3 has 18 amino acids. Germline-derived CDR1 and CDR2 are MGHDK and SYGVNS. V lost 3 bases and J lost 4; bases outside the gene matches: 15. The CDR3 nucleotides read TGTGCCAGCAGTGACTCCCTCGCACTAGCGGAGGGAGCAGATACGCAGTATTTT. This codes for CASSDSLALAEGADTQYF.

This chain connects TRBV28 to TRBJ1-1; unclear D gene. The germline V gene has CDR1 MDHEN and CDR2 SYDVKM. Deletions cut 5 bases from V and 1 base from J, with 8 bases between. The CDR3 loop spans 13 amino acids. CDR3 in DNA: TGTGCCAGCAGTCTATCCGGGAACACTGAAGCTTTCTTT. Translation: CASSLSGNTEAFF.

The chain recombines TRBV30 with TRBJ2-7; the match to TRBD1 covers 9 bases. Per the germline V gene, CDR1 is GTSNPN and CDR2 is SVGIG (reference sequence). Losses at the gene ends were 5 bases for V and 5 bases for J; bases not matched to a gene: 4. CDR3 length equals 12 residues. The CDR3 sequence is CAWGGQGDEQYF. The CDR3 DNA follows: TGTGCCTGGGGGGGACAGGGAGACGAGCAGTACTTC.

This clone was seen a single time. The identical CDR3 is also encoded by other nucleotide sequences in the sample. The chain uses TRBV5-1 and TRBJ2-2; 7 bases are shared with TRBD1. J gave up 1 base and V 4 bases, and 4 bases lay outside the gene matches. Germline V gene lookup returns CDR1 SGHRS and CDR2 YFSETQ. This CDR3 contains 15 residues. The CDR3 reads CASSPRTGNTGELFF. The CDR3 region has the DNA TGCGCCAGCAGCCCACGGACAGGGAACACCGGGGAGCTGTTTTTT.

This clone was seen only once. The genes are TRBV30 and TRBJ1-1; 9 bases agree with TRBD1. Germline CDR1 reads GTSNPN; CDR2 reads SVGIG (reference sequence). This CDR3 is built from 15 residues. After removal of 3 bases from V and 3 bases from J, the junction contained 8 bases not matched to a gene. DNA for the CDR3: TGTGCCTGGAGCCCCGGGACAGGGCCCGACACTGAAGCTTTCTTT. It yields the protein CAWSPGTGPDTEAFF.

This chain links TRBV7-2 with TRBJ1-2; TRBD1 matches 7 bases. Germline V CDR1 and CDR2: SGHTA, FQGNSA. The CDR3 is 15 amino acids. J was trimmed by 2 bases and V by 6 bases; bases with no gene match: 9. The CDR3 sequence is CASRLSTGANYGYTF. The CDR3 coding sequence is TGTGCCAGCAGATTATCCACAGGGGCGAACTATGGCTACACCTTC. Together with reference TRBV7-2 and TRBJ1-2, the CDR3 gives the full variable domain: GAGVSQSPSNKVTEKGKDVELRCDPISGHTALYWYRQSLGQGLEFLIYFQGNSAPDKSGLPSDRFSAERTGGSVSTLTIQRTQQEDSAVYLCASRLSTGANYGYTFGSGTRLTVV.